These 26 T cell receptor beta chains were all obtained from the same sample, sequenced in a study of post-analysis software for immune sequencing data. Findings and caveats of the study: Patients showed TRBV5-6, TRBV5-1 and TRBV20-1 among five TRBV segments more frequent than in controls.

Presence of unique molecular identifiers characterized the TCR beta cDNA libraries. TCRdb itself ran the PCR reads through MiXCR, one entry per CDR3 protein. The table has hundreds of thousands of distinct CDR3 sequences, approximately 59% seen once. These receptors' targets are unknown. The sequencing input was blood. These receptors came from a girl aged 2 to 10 with multiple sclerosis.

The chain joins TRBV6-6 to TRBJ1-5, with TRBD1 identical over 8 bases. V gave up 2 bases and J gave up 4 bases; unmatched junction bases: 7. The CDR3 is 16 residues long. From germline, CDR1 is MNHNY and CDR2 SVGAGI (reference sequence). CDR3 nucleotides: TGTGCCAGCAGTTACAAGTCCGGGACAGGTAATCAGCCCCAGCATTTT. It is translated as CASSYKSGTGNQPQHF.

The V gene is TRBV12-3 or TRBV12-4, the J gene TRBJ2-5; 12 bases are a match to TRBD2. This CDR3 region has 16 residues. Germline trimming cut 2 bases from V and 5 bases from J; bases unmatched to any gene: 6. The CDR3 DNA follows: TGTGCCAGCAGTTTATGGGCGCTAGCGGGAGGGGAGACCCAGTACTTC. Translating it yields CASSLWALAGGETQYF.

V is TRBV20-1 and J is TRBJ1-2; D may be TRBD1 (5 bases). The CDR3 runs to 14 residues. Germline CDR1 and CDR2: DFQATT and SNEGSKA (reference sequence). Trimming removed 0 bases from V and 3 bases from J, with 11 bases in between. CDR3 amino acids: CSARDIGRDYGYTF. CDR3 nucleotides: TGCAGTGCTAGAGATATTGGCAGGGACTATGGCTACACCTTC.

The chain combines TRBV29-1 with TRBJ1-1; D unresolved. V was clipped by 3 bases and J by 7 bases, with 9 bases between them. The CDR3 covers 11 residues. From germline, CDR1 is SQVTM and CDR2 ANQGSEA. CDR3 amino acids: CSVDDTYEAFF. CDR3 sequence (DNA): TGCAGCGTTGATGACACTTATGAAGCTTTCTTT. The full variable domain, in which reference TRBV29-1 and TRBJ1-1 provide the parts outside the CDR3, is SAVISQKPSRDICQRGTSLTIQCQVDSQVTMMFWYRQQPGQSLTLIATANQGSEATYESGFVIDKFPISRPNLTFSTLTVSNMSPEDSSIYLCSVDDTYEAFFGQGTRLTVV.

The chain is built from TRBV7-2 and TRBJ2-3, with no clear D. Germline CDR1 SGHTA, CDR2 FQGNSA. CDR3 size: 17 residues. Trimming pared 2 bases from V and 0 bases from J, leaving 15 bases between. CDR3 in amino acids: CASSLQGFSGSTDTQYF. As DNA, the CDR3 is TGTGCCAGCAGCTTACAAGGGTTTTCTGGGAGCACAGATACGCAGTATTTT.

The rearrangement links TRBV6-5 to TRBJ2-1; D gene uncertain. Germline values: CDR1 MNHEY, CDR2 SVGAGI. Trimming took off 0 bases at V and 4 bases at J, with 7 bases between the two ends. The CDR3 extends over 14 amino acids. CDR3: CASSYSIHYNEQFF. CDR3 sequence (DNA): TGTGCCAGCAGTTACTCGATACATTACAATGAGCAGTTCTTC.

The gene calls are TRBV5-8 and TRBJ2-4, with 7 positions matching TRBD1. J gave up 5 bases and V 0 bases, and 5 bases lay outside the gene matches. Germline V lookup: CDR1 SGHTS, CDR2 YDEGEE. The CDR3 totals 15 residues. The CDR3 is CASSLDVDRENIQYF. The CDR3 bases are TGTGCCAGCAGCTTGGACGTCGACAGGGAAAACATTCAGTACTTC.

V and J are TRBV20-1 and TRBJ2-3; TRBD2 aligns across 8 bases. The CDR3 has 14 amino acids. CDR1 and CDR2 from the germline V gene are DFQATT and SNEGSKA (reference sequence). The CDR3 loop reads CRGEREFGTDTQYF. CDR3 nucleotide sequence: TGCAGGGGGGAGCGGGAGTTCGGCACAGATACGCAGTATTTT.

The rearrangement links TRBV6-1 to TRBJ2-1; 8 bases align to TRBD2. This CDR3 comprises 14 residues. J gave up 5 bases and V 6 bases, and 6 bases lay outside the gene matches. In germline, CDR1 is MNHNS, CDR2 SASEGT. DNA of the CDR3: TGTGCCAGCAGCCGTAGCGGGGTAGACAATGAGCAGTTCTTC. It codes for CASSRSGVDNEQFF.

The V call is TRBV5-1, the J call TRBJ2-3; 8 bases map to TRBD2. This CDR3 region has 16 residues. With V trimmed by 4 bases and J by 4 bases, 11 bases remained unmatched. Germline loops: CDR1 SGHRS, CDR2 YFSETQ. CDR3 bases: TGCGCCAGCAGCCGACGGGGGGGCCCTGCCCCAGATACGCAGTATTTT. This codes for CASSRRGGPAPDTQYF.

This clonotype was recorded a few times. One end of the junction is discordant with germline, which a read error may explain. The chain has TRBV6-2 or TRBV6-3 and TRBJ2-1; 8 bases match TRBD2. The CDR3 is 13 amino acids. Germline loops: CDR1 MNHEY, CDR2 SVGEGT. CDR3 amino acids: CASLGGGTNKQFF. The DNA of the CDR3 is TGTGCCAGCCTAGGCGGGGGGACCAATAAGCAGTTCTTC.

J is TRBJ2-7 and V is TRBV15; D possibly uses TRBD1 or TRBD2 (5 bases each). V was shortened by 0 bases and J by 6 bases, with 21 bases between the two germline ends. The CDR3 is 17 amino acids. The germline V gene encodes CDR1 LNHNV and CDR2 YYDKDF (reference sequence). In DNA, the CDR3 is TGTGCCACCAGCAGAGATCAGTGGGGGAACGGACCTCCCGAGCAGTACTTC. The encoded protein is CATSRDQWGNGPPEQYF.

This rearrangement joins TRBV20-1 to TRBJ2-4; TRBD2 agrees at 7 bases. CDR3 length: 15 amino acids. V was clipped by 4 bases and J by 0 bases; unmatched bases: 6. Germline CDR1 is DFQATT and CDR2 is SNEGSKA (reference sequence). CDR3 sequence reads: CSANQRGLAKNIQYF. The CDR3 nucleotides read TGCAGTGCTAATCAGCGGGGCTTAGCCAAAAACATTCAGTACTTC.

The chain is built from TRBV7-9 and TRBJ2-1; D is undetermined. The ends were cut back, 4 bases at V and 10 bases at J, with 11 bases in the middle. CDR3 size: 12 residues. CDR1 and CDR2 from the germline V gene are SEHNR and FQNEAQ (reference sequence). The CDR3 reads CASSSPANEQFF. Here the CDR3 DNA reads TGTGCCAGCAGCTCCCCAGCTAACGAGCAGTTCTTC.

This clonotype was seen more than once but under ten times. This sequence joins TRBV5-1 and TRBJ2-7, with TRBD2 identical over 7 bases. CDR3 length: 11 residues. J gave up 6 bases and V 7 bases, and 4 bases lay outside the gene matches. The germline CDR1 and CDR2 sequences are SGHRS and YFSETQ. CDR3 nucleotide sequence: TGCGCCAGCCACGGACTAGGCGAGCAGTACTTC. Translated, it gives CASHGLGEQYF.

This clonotype was counted only a few times. V gene TRBV24-1 combines with J gene TRBJ1-5, with 7 bases lining up with TRBD1. CDR3 length equals 15 residues. Germline V gene lookup returns CDR1 KGHDR and CDR2 SFDVKD. The ends lost 7 bases at V and 4 bases at J; junction bases unmatched: 9. In DNA, the CDR3 is TGTGCCACCAGCCCAAGTGGGACAGCGAATCAGCCCCAGCATTTT. It specifies CATSPSGTANQPQHF.

This clonotype was found a few times. The DNA for the CDR3 is TGCGCCAGCAGCCAAGAGCCGGGGGGCTTCTACGAGCAGTACTTC. Its translation is CASSQEPGGFYEQYF. This chain links TRBV4-1 with TRBJ2-7; weak D call: TRBD2 (7 bases). Germline CDR1 MGHRA, CDR2 YSYEKL. CDR3 length: 15 residues. V lost 0 bases and J lost 3, with 12 bases in between.

The chain links TRBV20-1 to TRBJ2-3; 13 nucleotides agree with TRBD2. Unmatched junction bases numbered 12, after V lost 6 bases and J lost 3 bases. This CDR3 comprises 17 residues. The germline gives CDR1 DFQATT, CDR2 SNEGSKA (reference sequence). The DNA for the CDR3 is TGCAGTGCGTCTGGACTAGCGGGGGCGACTTGGACAGATACGCAGTATTTT. It encodes CSASGLAGATWTDTQYF.

The chain joins TRBV6-5 to TRBJ1-2, with 8 bases lining up with TRBD1. V was pared by 0 bases and J by 4 bases, with 4 bases of the junction left unmatched. CDR3 length: 15 amino acids. The V gene's germline CDR1 is MNHEY and CDR2 SVGAGI. This chain's CDR3 is CASSYSTGQVYGYTF. In DNA, the CDR3 is TGTGCCAGCAGTTACTCGACGGGACAGGTCTATGGCTACACCTTC.

This rearrangement joins TRBV4-1 to TRBJ1-1, with 12 bases fitting TRBD1. The CDR3 spans 15 residues. V was pared by 5 bases and J by 5 bases, with 6 bases of the junction left unmatched. Per the germline V gene, CDR1 is MGHRA and CDR2 is YSYEKL. The CDR3 loop reads CASSLGDRGRTEAFF. As DNA, the CDR3 is TGCGCCAGCAGCTTGGGGGACAGGGGGCGAACTGAAGCTTTCTTT.

This CDR3 reads CASSSHPYEQYF. CDR3 in DNA: TGTGCCAGCAGTTCCCACCCCTACGAGCAGTACTTC. The chain uses TRBV12-3 or TRBV12-4 and TRBJ2-7; D not certain. The CDR3 has 12 residues. V lost 4 bases, J lost 2 bases, and 6 bases lay in between.

This clonotype was seen many times. CDR3 residues: CSARAGTPQETQYF. DNA of the CDR3: TGCAGTGCTAGAGCCGGGACACCTCAAGAGACCCAGTACTTC. The chain carries TRBV20-1 and TRBJ2-5, with D perhaps TRBD1 (6 bases). CDR3 length: 14 amino acids. Trimming removed 1 base at V and 2 bases at J, with 11 bases between. Germline assignment: CDR1 DFQATT and CDR2 SNEGSKA (reference sequence).

The genes are TRBV7-2 and TRBJ2-3; TRBD2 matches at 9 bases. CDR1 is SGHTA, CDR2 FQGNSA, per germline. CDR3 length equals 16 residues. V was clipped by 5 bases and J by 4 bases; unmatched bases: 10. This CDR3 reads CASSPRGLAGSDTQYF. The CDR3 nucleotides read TGTGCCAGCAGCCCCAGGGGCCTAGCGGGGTCAGATACGCAGTATTTT.

This clonotype has more than one count but fewer than ten. CDR3 residues: CASSHMGDGYTF. In DNA form, the CDR3 reads TGTGCCAGCAGCCATATGGGGGATGGCTACACCTTC. The chain is built from TRBV3-1 and TRBJ1-2; D may be TRBD1 (5 bases). This CDR3 region has 12 residues. V lost 3 bases and J lost 6, with 8 bases in between. Germline-derived CDR1 and CDR2 are LGHDT and YNNKEL (reference sequence).

This clonotype occurred once. DNA of the CDR3: TGTGCCAGCAGGACACAACCAAACACTGAAGCTTTCTTT. This sequence encodes CASRTQPNTEAFF. The chain combines TRBV12-3 or TRBV12-4 with TRBJ1-1; D not resolved. The CDR3 has 13 residues. The germline V and J ends were trimmed by 6 bases and 2 bases, with 10 bases remaining between them.

The rearrangement links TRBV27 to TRBJ2-1; 9 nucleotides line up with TRBD2. In germline, CDR1 is MNHEY, CDR2 SMNVEV (reference sequence). The CDR3 is made up of 14 amino acids. V lost 6 bases, J lost 4 bases, and 4 bases stayed unmatched. The DNA of the CDR3 is TGTGCCAGCAGCCATAGCGGGGGATACAATGAGCAGTTCTTC. Protein sequence: CASSHSGGYNEQFF.